The rows below give T cell receptor beta chains drawn from one sample of a study of T cell responses to AZD1222 COVID-19 vaccine. Clones were sequenced by immunoSEQ multiplex PCR, and TCRdb holds only the in-frame ones, with some missing. The data contain over 85,000 clones, 70% to 90% of them seen just once; the ten biggest clones take up 5%. The specimen was peripheral blood, collected on day 0 of AZD1222 vaccination. The receptors were gathered from an adult in good health. CDR3s leave out the opening cysteine and the closing phenylalanine or tryptophan. The order of the fields is J gene, V gene, CDR3 protein.

>TRBJ2-2|TRBV29-1
SVVPGANTGELF
>TRBJ2-3|TRBV5-5
ASSIIRTGDHTDTQY
>TRBJ1-4|TRBV4-2
ASSLTGQRNEKLF
>TRBJ2-1|TRBV29-1
STGTSGSYNEQF
>TRBJ1-1|TRBV19
ASGLQGGAF
>TRBJ1-2|TRBV28
ASRPTGPYGYT
>TRBJ1-2|TRBV28
ASSFPQYGYT
>TRBJ2-5|TRBV4-1
ASSQDGSRGIETQY
>TRBJ1-6|TRBV5-1
ASSLGQGPSPLH
>TRBJ2-2|TRBV4-3
ASSQGPQGWAAGELF
>TRBJ1-6|TRBV19
ASSFPTGQKNSPLH
>TRBJ2-2|TRBV28
ASSFSLASTGELF
>TRBJ1-2|TRBV18
ASSPEAGQGYGYT
>TRBJ2-2|TRBV9
ASSATGTGDRGELF
>TRBJ1-4|TRBV3-1/TRBV3-2
ASSQDPLMWRGGTEKLF
>TRBJ1-2|TRBV2
AIKPPGDGGYT
>TRBJ2-2|TRBV19
ASTTLAGRGTGELF
>TRBJ2-2|TRBV7-9
ASSLRRANTGELF
>TRBJ2-1|TRBV30
AWRTQSNEQF
>TRBJ2-6|TRBV9
ASSDVAGANVLT
>TRBJ2-7|TRBV20-1
SAGKGPEQY
>TRBJ2-7|TRBV4-1
ASSQDQGRRDREINEQY
>TRBJ2-3|TRBV6-2/TRBV6-3
ASSFVLAGGPYGVDTQY
>TRBJ2-5|TRBV5-6
ASSFYVAGGPRETQY
>TRBJ1-1|TRBV9
ASSVWLNTEAF
>TRBJ1-2|TRBV2
ASSSQGTNYGYT
>TRBJ1-3|TRBV3-1/TRBV3-2
ASSQNSASTIY
>TRBJ1-2|TRBV28
ASSPAGYGYT